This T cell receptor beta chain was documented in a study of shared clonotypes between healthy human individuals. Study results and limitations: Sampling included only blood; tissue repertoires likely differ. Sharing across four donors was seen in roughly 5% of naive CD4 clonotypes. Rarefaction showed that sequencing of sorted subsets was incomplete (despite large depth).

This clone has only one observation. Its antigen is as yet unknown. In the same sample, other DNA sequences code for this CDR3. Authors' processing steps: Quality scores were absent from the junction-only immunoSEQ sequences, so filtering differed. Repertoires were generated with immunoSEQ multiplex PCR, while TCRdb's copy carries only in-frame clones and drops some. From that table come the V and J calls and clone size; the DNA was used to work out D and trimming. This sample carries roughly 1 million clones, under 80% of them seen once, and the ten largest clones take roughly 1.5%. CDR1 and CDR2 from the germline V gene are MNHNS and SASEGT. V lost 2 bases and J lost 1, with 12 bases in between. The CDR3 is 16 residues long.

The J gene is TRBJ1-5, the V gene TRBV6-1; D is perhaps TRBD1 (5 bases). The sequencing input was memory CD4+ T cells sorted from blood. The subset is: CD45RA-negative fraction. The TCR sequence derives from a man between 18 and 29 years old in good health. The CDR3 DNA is TGTGCCAGCAGTGAATTTGGGGGGTACAGCAATCAGCCCCAGCATTTT. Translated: CASSEFGGYSNQPQHF.